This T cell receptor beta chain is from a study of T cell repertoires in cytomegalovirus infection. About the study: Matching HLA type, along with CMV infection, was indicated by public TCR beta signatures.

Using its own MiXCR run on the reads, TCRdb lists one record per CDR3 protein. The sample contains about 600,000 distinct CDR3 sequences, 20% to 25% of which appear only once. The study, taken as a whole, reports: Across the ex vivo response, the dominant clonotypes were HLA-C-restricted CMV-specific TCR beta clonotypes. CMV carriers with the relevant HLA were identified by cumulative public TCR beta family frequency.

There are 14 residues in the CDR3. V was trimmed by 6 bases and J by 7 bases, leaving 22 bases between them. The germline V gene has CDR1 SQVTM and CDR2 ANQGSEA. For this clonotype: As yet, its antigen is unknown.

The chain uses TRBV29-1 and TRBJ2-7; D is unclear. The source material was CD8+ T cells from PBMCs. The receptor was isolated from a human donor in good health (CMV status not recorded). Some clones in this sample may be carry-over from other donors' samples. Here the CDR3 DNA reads TGCAGCGTGGCTATTAACTCCTGGCTAGTTGAGCAGTACTTC. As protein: CSVAINSWLVEQYF.